The 21 T cell receptor beta chains below all came from one sample that was sequenced in a study of early T cells in non-severe SARS-CoV-2 infection. TCRdb fed the 5' RACE reads into MiXCR, producing one record per CDR3 protein. The table records about 77,000 distinct CDR3 sequences, 8.5% to 10% of them present only once. The source material was whole blood. Receptor source: an adult who was a healthcare worker with PCR-confirmed SARS-CoV-2 infection or an uninfected control (not recorded which).

The chain uses TRBV7-2 and TRBJ2-2, with unresolved D. V was cut by 0 bases and J by 4 bases, with 6 bases left in between. CDR3 length: 14 amino acids. Germline lookup yields CDR1 SGHTA and CDR2 FQGNSA. CDR3 nucleotide sequence: TGTGCCAGCAGCTTAGCGCCGGCCACCGGGGAGCTGTTTTTT. Its translation is CASSLAPATGELFF.

This clonotype was recorded many times. The chain has TRBV6-6 and TRBJ1-2, with D unclear. Germline CDR1 reads MNHNY; CDR2 reads SVGAGI (reference sequence). CDR3 size: 12 residues. V dropped 6 bases and J dropped 8 bases, with 13 bases sitting between them. The CDR3 coding sequence is TGTGCCAGCAGGGGCCCCACTGGAGGCTACACCTTC. Amino acids: CASRGPTGGYTF.

The V call is TRBV5-1, the J call TRBJ2-1; 7 bases are a match to TRBD2. With 4 bases clipped from V and 0 bases from J, the junction kept 7 bases outside the gene matches. This CDR3 spans 16 amino acids. The germline V gene encodes CDR1 SGHRS and CDR2 YFSETQ. The DNA of the CDR3 is TGCGCCAGCAGCGCTAGCGGAGAGAGCTCCTACAATGAGCAGTTCTTC. Encoded protein: CASSASGESSYNEQFF.

V and J are TRBV24-1 and TRBJ2-2; D ambiguous. Germline V gene sequence: CDR1 KGHDR, CDR2 SFDVKD. V was trimmed by 5 bases and J by 5 bases, leaving 11 bases between them. The CDR3 is 14 amino acids. The CDR3 nucleotides are TGTGCCACCAGTGTTCCCACGAGGACCGGGGAGCTGTTTTTT. Its protein is CATSVPTRTGELFF.

The table lists this clonotype with many counts. The V call is TRBV20-1, the J call TRBJ2-1; 14 bases match TRBD2. The CDR3 contains 18 residues. V shed 2 bases, J shed 0 bases, and the junction held 6 bases outside the gene matches. Germline V gene sequence: CDR1 DFQATT, CDR2 SNEGSKA (reference sequence). This chain's CDR3 is CSARSRLAGGPSYNEQFF. Written as DNA, the CDR3 is TGCAGTGCTAGATCGCGACTAGCGGGAGGGCCCTCCTACAATGAGCAGTTCTTC.

At least ten counts were recorded for this clonotype. V is TRBV5-1 and J is TRBJ2-3, with D perhaps TRBD1 (6 bases). Germline values: CDR1 SGHRS, CDR2 YFSETQ. The germline V and J ends were trimmed by 4 bases and 0 bases, with 12 bases remaining between them. The CDR3 covers 15 residues. DNA of the CDR3: TGCGCCAGCAGCCTACAGGGTATCAGCACAGATACGCAGTATTTT. Its protein product is CASSLQGISTDTQYF.

This clonotype appeared many times. V and J are TRBV27 and TRBJ2-1; 9 nucleotides line up with TRBD2. J gave up 7 bases and V 2 bases, and 3 bases lay outside the gene matches. The length of the CDR3 is 14 residues. Germline loops: CDR1 MNHEY, CDR2 SMNVEV (reference sequence). CDR3 region: CASSLSGRWNEQFF. CDR3 nucleotide sequence: TGTGCCAGCAGTTTAAGCGGGAGGTGGAATGAGCAGTTCTTC.

Ten or more counts support this clonotype. This rearrangement joins TRBV29-1 to TRBJ1-2, with D tentatively TRBD1 (5 bases). This CDR3 contains 14 residues. V gave up 3 bases and J gave up 2 bases, with 13 bases separating them. Germline CDR1 SQVTM, CDR2 ANQGSEA. In DNA form, the CDR3 reads TGCAGCGTTGACCCCGACAGATACAACTATGGCTACACCTTC. As protein: CSVDPDRYNYGYTF.

The V and J genes are TRBV5-4 and TRBJ2-5; 8 nucleotides line up with TRBD1. CDR1 and CDR2 (germline): SGHNT, YYREEE (reference sequence). J was trimmed by 5 bases and V by 4 bases; bases with no gene match: 10. The CDR3 runs to 15 residues. CDR3 sequence: CASSARTGQYETQYF. For the CDR3, the DNA is TGTGCCAGCAGCGCCCGGACAGGGCAGTATGAGACCCAGTACTTC.

CDR3 DNA sequence: TGTGCCAGCGGGGCTAGTAACTACAATGAGCAGTTCTTC. This encodes CASGASNYNEQFF. The chain is built from TRBV2 and TRBJ2-1; TRBD1 is a possible D gene (5 bases). The germline V gene encodes CDR1 SNHLY and CDR2 FYNNEI. CDR3 length equals 13 residues. The V end was cut by 8 bases, the J end by 3 bases, with 11 bases between. Full variable domain (remainder filled in from reference TRBV2 and TRBJ2-1): EPEVTQTPSHQVTQMGQEVILRCVPISNHLYFYWYRQILGQKVEFLVSFYNNEISEKSEIFDDQFSVERPDGSNFTLKIRSTKLEDSAMYFCASGASNYNEQFFGPGTRLTVL.

Written as DNA, the CDR3 is TGTGCCAGCAGCCAAGCGTCCTTTACAAGGGCCGGGGAGCTGTTTTTT. This encodes CASSQASFTRAGELFF. The V and J genes are TRBV12-3 or TRBV12-4 and TRBJ2-2; D call uncertain. The V and J ends lost 6 bases and 6 bases respectively, with 20 bases between them. This CDR3 has 16 amino acids.

This clonotype is medium-sized in the sample. This chain uses TRBV7-3 with TRBJ2-3; perhaps TRBD2 as D (6 bases). Per the germline V gene, CDR1 is SGHTA and CDR2 is FQGTGA. The CDR3 runs to 16 residues. Between the trimmed V and J ends, which lost 3 bases and 3 bases, there was a span of 16 bases. The CDR3 nucleotides read TGTGCCAGCAGCTTGCTCGGGAGTGTGAAGACAGATACGCAGTATTTT. Translating gives CASSLLGSVKTDTQYF.

This rearrangement joins TRBV20-1 to TRBJ2-1; D is uncertain. V was pared by 7 bases and J by 8 bases, with 12 bases between. This CDR3 is 11 amino acids long. Germline V gene lookup returns CDR1 DFQATT and CDR2 SNEGSKA (reference sequence). CDR3 DNA sequence: TGCAGTGGCTCTAAACGGGATGAGCAGTTCTTC. Translation: CSGSKRDEQFF.

Ten or more counts support this clonotype. The CDR3 bases are TGTGCCAGCAGAGTCACCTACGAGCAGTACTTC. It encodes CASRVTYEQYF. The chain recombines TRBV2 with TRBJ2-7, with unresolved D. The CDR3 extends over 11 amino acids. The germline gives CDR1 SNHLY, CDR2 FYNNEI. Trimming removed 6 bases from V and 2 bases from J, with 5 bases in between. Full variable domain (remainder filled in from reference TRBV2 and TRBJ2-7): EPEVTQTPSHQVTQMGQEVILRCVPISNHLYFYWYRQILGQKVEFLVSFYNNEISEKSEIFDDQFSVERPDGSNFTLKIRSTKLEDSAMYFCASRVTYEQYFGPGTRLTVT.

The rearrangement joins TRBV27 to TRBJ2-7; D not certain. This CDR3 has 14 amino acids. The ends were cut back, 3 bases at V and 6 bases at J, with 15 bases in the middle. The V gene's germline CDR1 is MNHEY and CDR2 SMNVEV (reference sequence). CDR3 in DNA: TGTGCCAGCAGTTTCGGACCACCACATCGCGAGCAGTACTTC. Its protein is CASSFGPPHREQYF.

This sequence joins TRBV3-1 and TRBJ2-7; TRBD2 aligns across 7 bases. J was trimmed by 7 bases and V by 3 bases; bases with no gene match: 9. Germline CDR1 LGHDT, CDR2 YNNKEL (reference sequence). The CDR3 is 14 amino acids. This chain's CDR3 is CASSQIAGEREQYF. The CDR3 nucleotides are TGTGCCAGCAGCCAGATCGCGGGAGAACGGGAGCAGTACTTC.

This clonotype has more than one count but fewer than ten. The J gene is TRBJ1-4, the V gene TRBV20-1, with a tentative D call TRBD1 (5 bases). Germline V gives CDR1 DFQATT, CDR2 SNEGSKA (reference sequence). V lost 1 base and J 8 bases, leaving 11 bases between the germline ends. This CDR3 has 13 residues. This chain's CDR3 is CSARGDSREKLFF. Written as DNA, the CDR3 is TGCAGTGCTAGAGGAGACAGCCGGGAAAAACTGTTTTTT.

The chain has TRBV7-2 and TRBJ2-1, with 11 bases identical to TRBD1. The CDR3 has 16 amino acids. Germline values: CDR1 SGHTA, CDR2 FQGNSA. V shed 5 bases, J shed 3 bases, and the junction held 6 bases outside the gene matches. CDR3 DNA: TGTGCCAGCAGCCGAAGGACAGGGGGCTTCTACAATGAGCAGTTCTTC. It is translated as CASSRRTGGFYNEQFF.

This clonotype has a handful of counts. The rearrangement uses TRBV7-2 and TRBJ2-2; tentatively, D is TRBD2 (7 bases). CDR3 size: 15 residues. Germline V gene data show CDR1 as SGHTA and CDR2 as FQGNSA. V lost 5 bases, J lost 5 bases, and 15 bases lay in between. CDR3 sequence (DNA): TGTGCCAGCAGCGTTGGGGGGGCGAGGACCGGGGAGCTGTTTTTT. Protein sequence: CASSVGGARTGELFF.

This clonotype has ten or more counts. V is TRBV5-1 and J is TRBJ1-3; D might be TRBD1 (6 bases). The length of the CDR3 is 15 residues. Germline V lookup: CDR1 SGHRS, CDR2 YFSETQ. V was pared by 3 bases and J by 0 bases, with 10 bases between. In DNA form, the CDR3 reads TGCGCCAGCAGCTACTCGGACAGCTCTGGAAACACCATATATTTT. This encodes CASSYSDSSGNTIYF. Full variable domain (missing parts from reference TRBV5-1 and TRBJ1-3): KAGVTQTPRYLIKTRGQQVTLSCSPISGHRSVSWYQQTPGQGLQFLFEYFSETQRNKGNFPGRFSGRQFSNSRSEMNVSTLELGDSALYLCASSYSDSSGNTIYFGEGSWLTVV.

The genes are TRBV15 and TRBJ2-7, with 9 bases matching TRBD1. Germline-derived CDR1 and CDR2 are LNHNV and YYDKDF (reference sequence). With 0 bases clipped from V and 3 bases from J, the junction kept 9 bases outside the gene matches. The CDR3 is 17 residues long. CDR3 bases: TGTGCCACCAGCAGAGAGGCACAGGGGGCTAAGTTCTACGAGCAGTACTTC. It codes for CATSREAQGAKFYEQYF.